This T cell receptor beta chain originates from a study of blood T cell repertoires in COVID-19. The repertoire was sequenced with immunoSEQ multiplex PCR; TCRdb's copy has only in-frame clones and lacks some. This sample yields approximately 330,000 clones, of which roughly 90% are seen a single time; roughly 9.9% belongs to the top ten. Unmatched junction bases numbered 7, after V lost 2 bases and J lost 6 bases. The CDR3 has 15 amino acids. The germline V gene encodes CDR1 SGHTA and CDR2 FQGTGA. The TCR was taken from a man under 40 with COVID-19, enrolled during active disease. The sample consisted of peripheral blood. This sequence joins TRBV7-3 and TRBJ2-5, with 9 bases that match TRBD2. Here the CDR3 reads CASSLLETSGQTQYF. The DNA for the CDR3 is TGTGCCAGCAGCTTACTGGAGACTAGCGGACAGACCCAGTACTTC.